This T cell receptor beta chain came from a study of regulatory T cells in long-lasting Graves disease (dated by TCRdb to 2020 to 2023). Notes on the research overall: In the newly diagnosed Graves' disease group, patients had been taking antithyroid drugs for less than 3 months. This study used TCR sequencing and RNA sequencing of peripheral blood to compare persistent Graves' disease patients against newly diagnosed Graves' disease patients. The study was registered as a clinical trial and conducted in China. TCR sequencing covered some 13 persistent and about 20 newly diagnosed Graves' disease patients, 33 samples in total.

Findings and caveats that apply to the study as a whole: A larger number of public clonotypes was shared among persistent patients (around 3,000) than among newly diagnosed patients (over 850). Sequencing and analysis were limited to the TCR beta chain. Persistent disease showed preferential use of TRBV28, TRBJ1-2 and TRBJ2-5, whereas newly diagnosed disease favored TRBV20-1 and TRBJ2-1. Persistent Graves' disease patients showed lower TCR Shannon entropy and fewer highly expanded clones than newly diagnosed patients, suggesting clonal expansion. The study examined only peripheral blood because the primary lesion, thyroid tissue, could not be accessed. The small sample size was acknowledged by the authors as a limitation that may reduce accuracy.

Taken with the paper, the label for time point translates to: newly diagnosed GD, antithyroid drugs for less than 3 months. For both TCR sequencing and RNA sequencing, RNA was extracted from PBMCs using TRIzol. The diagnosis of Graves' disease was made according to American Thyroid Association guidelines. Recruitment of patients was carried out at an endocrinology department in Xi'an, China. Each patient gave 7 to 9.5 milliliters of peripheral blood, collected in an EDTA anticoagulant tube. PBMCs were isolated by Ficoll Paque Plus density gradient separation without further T cell sorting. An Agilent 2100 Bioanalyzer and agarose gel were used to check RNA quality, while a NanoDrop 2000 measured RNA concentration. This clonotype was seen many times. The antigen it binds to is not known. Base qualities were left out, and no much larger clone turns up one base away. Sequences SGHTA (CDR1) and FQGNSA (CDR2) are obtained from the germline V gene. The CDR3 contains 13 residues, cysteine and phenylalanine counted. Only the CDR3 DNA is retained, 39 bases long and in frame from the first base. V loses 6 bases, J loses 3 bases, and the germline ends lie 9 bases apart.

Library creation used multiplex PCR. The listed sequencing device is Illumina HiSeq 4000. TCR beta libraries were built with iRepertoire HTBI primers and Arm-PCR amplification of CDR3 regions. Before sequencing, the PCR products underwent gel purification. From the authors' description of their analysis: Across samples, 60 to 75 TRBV and around 15 TRBJ segments were identified and used for gene usage analysis of CDR3 amino acid clonotypes. COPE and FqMerger were used to merge filtered high-quality paired reads into contigs. Contigs were aligned with BLAST to IMGT TRBV, TRBD and TRBJ reference genes, and CDR3 was defined per IMGT. Clonotypes above 0.1% frequency were classified as highly expanded clones. Repertoire diversity was measured by Shannon entropy, and V-J evenness by the Gini coefficient. Public clonotypes were defined as clonotypes shared by more than one individual. Clones were called with MiXCR by TCRdb after fastp trimmed the public reads at Q25, and only in-frame beta chains were retained. Rows with one shared CDR3 protein collapse into an entry with the most common genes and DNA. TCRdb's processing, not the study's, gives the V and J calls here. The sample table holds approximately 560,000 distinct CDR3 sequences, of which around 16% were seen once. 9.5% to 15% of the sample goes to the ten largest clones.

The same sample was also studied in work on T cells in Graves' hyperthyroidism and ophthalmopathy. The other study reports the following: A patient counted as having stable Graves' hyperthyroidism if no progression to ophthalmopathy occurred over 18 months of follow-up. Hyperthyroidism patients were newly diagnosed, had a disease duration of under 2 months, and were aged 18 to 65 years. Patients with uncontrolled infections, other autoimmune diseases, pregnancy or lactation were excluded. Diagnoses were based on clinical symptoms, serum thyroxine and TRAb, thyroid ultrasound and orbital computed tomography. The first round of RT-PCR for the TCR CDR3 was performed with the HTBI primer set and the Qiagen OneStep RT-PCR kit. Most expanded thyroid clonotypes (frequency above 0.001) were also detected in blood, a finding suggesting that blood repertoires may reflect thyroid immune responses. In cross-validation, a model built on a 13 V-J signature told ophthalmopathy apart from stable hyperthyroidism with under 90% sensitivity and roughly 81% specificity, and in testing the same model reached 80%/75%. In validation, the model predicted progression to ophthalmopathy a median of roughly six months before onset, with approximately 71% sensitivity and roughly 73% specificity. A discovery cohort of about 95 patients, fewer than 50 with Graves' ophthalmopathy and approximately 60 with stable Graves' hyperthyroidism, was used to find distinguishing TCR V-J signatures. Whether ophthalmopathy could be predicted prospectively was tested in an independent validation cohort made up of under 20 hyperthyroidism patients plus 17 patients who later progressed to ophthalmopathy. The 100 discovery patients were randomly split 7:3 into training and test sets. In several Graves' hyperthyroidism patients, the study also compared T-cell repertoires from thyroid tissue with T-cell repertoires from blood. Once sampling was done, hyperthyroidism patients were given methimazole at a starting dose of 30 mg daily, whereas ophthalmopathy patients were given high-dose intravenous methylprednisolone. Libraries were constructed in a second round of multiplex PCR, after which size selection and purification were performed. Paired-end sequencing of the libraries was performed with 100 bp reads on an Illumina HiSeq2000. SOAPnuke was used to process the raw data, removing reads that contained adapters or uncalled bases, had a mean Phred below 15, or lacked an exact match to the constant primer or identifier. COPE v1.2.5 was used to merge high-quality paired reads, and clonotypes were defined as unique nucleotide sequences. MiTCR v1.1 was used to align the clonotypes against IMGT TRBV, TRBD and TRBJ reference segments. Only V-J combinations with frequency above 0.0001, covering 99% to 99.2% of repertoires, were analysed. A TCS score was defined as the ratio of F50 (clonal expansion) to E x V (chaos), with BLOSUM62-based TCRdist applied between CDR3 peptides within each V-J. Welch's t-statistics and random forest reduced around 510 V-J features to 10 to 15, which were used in a naive Bayes classifier (R e1071). No statistical method was used to set the sample size in advance, and investigators knew the group allocation. The paper reports TCR Vbeta CDR3 sequencing of roughly 140 peripheral blood samples: around 45 ophthalmopathy, fewer than 85 hyperthyroidism and around 17 progressor patients.

The chain couples TRBV7-2 to TRBJ2-4; perhaps TRBD1 is the D gene, with 6 bases matching. The source material was peripheral blood mononuclear cells (PBMCs), sampled at new diagnosis, from a patient treated with antithyroid drugs. This sequence originates from a man between 18 and 35 years old with Graves disease. Donor details come from another sample of the same person, matched by shared clones. CDR3 reads: CASSQGYKNIQYF. The bases are TGTGCCAGCAGTCAGGGGTACAAAAACATTCAGTACTTC.